What follows are 23 T cell receptor beta chains derived from one specimen sequenced in a study of T cells after posttransplantation cyclophosphamide. The method was immunoSEQ multiplex PCR; TCRdb's version includes in-frame clones alone and lacks a portion of them. In the table there are 31,000 or so clones, around 90% of which are singletons. Cells defined as naive were viable CD3+CD4+ or CD3+CD8+ and CCR7+CD45RA+CD45RO-CD95-CD27+CD28+. The sequenced sample was naive CD4+ T cells sorted from blood. The source is a man aged 30-40 years in good health and a related stem cell transplant donor.

This chain uses TRBV7-9 with TRBJ1-3, with a possible D match to TRBD1 (6 bases). This CDR3 has 17 amino acids. Germline V gene data show CDR1 as SEHNR and CDR2 as FQNEAQ (reference sequence). V gave up 5 bases and J gave up 2 bases, with 19 bases separating them. The CDR3 protein is CASSVWGKGGTGNTIYF. As DNA, the CDR3 is TGTGCCAGCAGCGTTTGGGGGAAAGGGGGTACTGGAAACACCATATATTTT.

For the CDR3, the DNA is TGCAGCGCGCTTCGGGGGGATCCGATGGGTGAGCAGTTCTTC. Translation: CSALRGDPMGEQFF. V is TRBV29-1 and J is TRBJ2-1, with TRBD2 matching 7 bases. The junction had 15 bases not matched to a gene; V was cut back by 7 bases and J by 9 bases. Germline CDR1 reads SQVTM; CDR2 reads ANQGSEA. There are 14 residues in the CDR3.

This chain connects TRBV5-8 to TRBJ1-1; 7 bases fit TRBD1. Germline V gene lookup returns CDR1 SGHTS and CDR2 YDEGEE. J gave up 6 bases and V 4 bases, and 9 bases lay outside the gene matches. The CDR3 spans 14 residues. Here the CDR3 reads CASSPEGGSSEAFF. The CDR3 region has the DNA TGTGCCAGCAGCCCCGAAGGGGGCTCCTCTGAAGCTTTCTTT.

The rearrangement uses TRBV7-8 and TRBJ1-1, with D hard to call. CDR1 SGHVS and CDR2 FQNEAQ come from the germline V gene. The CDR3 contains 13 residues. Trimming removed 5 bases at V and 5 bases at J, with 12 bases between. Here the CDR3 reads CASSLRRGTEAFF. The CDR3 DNA reads TGTGCCAGCAGCCTCCGGCGAGGGACTGAAGCTTTCTTT.

V is TRBV7-2 and J is TRBJ1-6; TRBD1 agrees at 8 bases. Germline CDR1 reads SGHTA; CDR2 reads FQGNSA. This CDR3 has 16 amino acids. The V gene end was trimmed by 2 bases and the J gene end by 10 bases; junction bases not matched to a gene: 10. This CDR3 is CASSLYGQGIGSPLHF. CDR3 DNA: TGTGCCAGCAGCTTATACGGACAGGGTATTGGGTCACCCCTCCACTTT.

This rearrangement joins TRBV11-2 to TRBJ1-2, with D possibly TRBD1 on 5 matching bases. With 5 bases removed from V and 7 bases from J, the gap between germline ends came to 17 bases. Germline values: CDR1 SGHAT, CDR2 FQNNGV. CDR3 length: 14 amino acids. CDR3 amino acids: CASSKLQGRGGYTF. In DNA form, the CDR3 reads TGTGCCAGCAGCAAACTACAAGGGAGGGGTGGCTACACCTTC.

V gene TRBV7-2 combines with J gene TRBJ2-7, with D perhaps TRBD2 (5 bases). Germline V gene lookup returns CDR1 SGHTA and CDR2 FQGNSA. Trimming took 3 bases from V and 2 from J, leaving 11 bases between them. This CDR3 spans 14 amino acids. This CDR3 is CASSFTWTAYEQYF. DNA of the CDR3: TGTGCCAGCAGCTTCACTTGGACTGCCTACGAGCAGTACTTC.

The chain recombines TRBV18 with TRBJ1-4; 7 bases agree with TRBD1. Germline V gene data show CDR1 as KGHSH and CDR2 as LQKENI. V trimming: 3 bases; J trimming: 0 bases; junction bases outside the gene matches: 1. The CDR3 has 15 amino acids. The CDR3 here is CASSPTGATNEKLFF. Here the CDR3 DNA reads TGTGCCAGCTCACCTACAGGGGCAACTAATGAAAAACTGTTTTTT.

The rearrangement joins TRBV27 to TRBJ1-6, with D possibly matching TRBD1 (5 bases). The CDR3 is made up of 16 amino acids. Trimming cost V 4 bases and J 0 bases, with 10 bases left between them. Germline V gene lookup returns CDR1 MNHEY and CDR2 SMNVEV (reference sequence). The CDR3 is CASSSRGGSYNSPLHF. CDR3 sequence (DNA): TGTGCCAGCAGTTCCCGGGGGGGCTCCTATAATTCACCCCTCCACTTT.

This clone was observed a handful of times. The junction differs from germline at one of its ends, possibly a read error. The chain combines TRBV19 with TRBJ1-1; D perhaps matches TRBD1 (5 bases). The CDR3 covers 10 residues. Germline CDR1 is LNHDA and CDR2 is SQIVND (reference sequence). CDR3 nucleotides: TGTGCCAGTAGTGGGGGGGAAGCCTTCTTT. The encoded protein is CASSGGEAFF.

The chain carries TRBV6-6 and TRBJ2-5, with D tentatively TRBD2 (6 bases). CDR3 size: 14 residues. V lost 6 bases to trimming and J lost 5 bases, with 16 bases between them. CDR1 and CDR2 from the germline V gene are MNHNY and SVGAGI (reference sequence). The CDR3 here is CASRPRGAVETQYF. In DNA, the CDR3 is TGTGCCAGCAGACCTCGCGGGGCAGTCGAGACCCAGTACTTC.

The rearrangement links TRBV2 to TRBJ2-5, with 9 positions matching TRBD2. V lost 4 bases, J lost 5 bases, and 8 bases stayed unmatched. The CDR3 sequence is 15 residues long. CDR1 is SNHLY and CDR2 is FYNNEI in the germline V gene. For the CDR3, the DNA is TGTGCCAGCAGTGCTAGCGGGGTCGGTTCGGAGACCCAGTACTTC. Translation: CASSASGVGSETQYF.

The chain employs TRBV28 and TRBJ2-7; possible D gene TRBD2, 5 bases. V was cut by 3 bases and J by 1 base, with 13 bases left in between. Germline V CDR1 and CDR2: MDHEN, SYDVKM. The CDR3 spans 15 residues. As DNA, the CDR3 is TGTGCCAGCAGTTTTCCACAGTCGGGGTCCTACGAGCAGTACTTC. Amino acids: CASSFPQSGSYEQYF.

This rearrangement joins TRBV19 to TRBJ2-6; D might be TRBD2 (6 bases). V was shortened by 5 bases and J by 2 bases, with 13 bases between the two germline ends. Germline lookup yields CDR1 LNHDA and CDR2 SQIVND (reference sequence). The CDR3 is made up of 16 amino acids. In nucleotides, the CDR3 is TGTGCCAGTAGTGGAGGGACGCCAGCTGGGGCCAACGTCCTGACTTTC. Amino acids: CASSGGTPAGANVLTF.

The chain recombines TRBV5-4 with TRBJ2-2, with D possibly matching TRBD1 (6 bases). Germline V gene sequence: CDR1 SGHNT, CDR2 YYREEE (reference sequence). V dropped 0 bases and J dropped 1 base, with 10 bases sitting between them. The CDR3 length is 16 residues. CDR3 DNA sequence: TGTGCCAGCAGCTTGGCCGGGACACAGAACACCGGGGAGCTGTTTTTT. Its translation is CASSLAGTQNTGELFF.

V is TRBV5-1 and J is TRBJ2-3, with TRBD2 matching 9 bases. CDR3 length: 16 amino acids. The germline CDR1 and CDR2 sequences are SGHRS and YFSETQ. V dropped 3 bases and J dropped 0; count of bases not matched to a gene: 5. CDR3 protein: CASSSQRGASTDTQYF. The CDR3 DNA follows: TGCGCCAGCAGCTCTCAGCGGGGGGCGAGCACAGATACGCAGTATTTT.

The V and J genes are TRBV2 and TRBJ2-2, with 7 bases identical to TRBD1. The CDR3 extends over 15 amino acids. Germline CDR1 and CDR2: SNHLY and FYNNEI. V was clipped by 7 bases and J by 2 bases; unmatched bases: 7. This CDR3 reads CASIGTDFNTGELFF. The CDR3 DNA follows: TGTGCCAGCATAGGGACAGATTTTAACACCGGGGAGCTGTTTTTT.

This clone appeared a few times. V and J are TRBV29-1 and TRBJ1-1, with D possibly TRBD1 on 5 matching bases. Trimming took off 3 bases at V and 4 bases at J, with 18 bases between the two ends. The CDR3 sequence is 15 residues long. Germline assignment: CDR1 SQVTM and CDR2 ANQGSEA. CDR3 region: CSVEGLGRGTTEAFF. The CDR3 DNA reads TGCAGCGTTGAGGGTTTAGGGCGGGGGACCACTGAAGCTTTCTTT.

V usage is TRBV5-1 and J usage is TRBJ1-1, with D unresolved. Germline V CDR1 and CDR2: SGHRS, YFSETQ. The V end lost 0 bases, the J end lost 0 bases, and 9 bases lay between the germline ends. CDR3 size: 15 residues. The CDR3 coding sequence is TGCGCCAGCAGCTTGGACCCCCAGTTGAACACTGAAGCTTTCTTT. This sequence encodes CASSLDPQLNTEAFF.

The chain carries TRBV7-6 and TRBJ1-1; TRBD1 aligns across 8 bases. Germline lookup yields CDR1 SGHVS and CDR2 FNYEAQ. The CDR3 sequence is 15 residues long. V shed 5 bases, J shed 4 bases, and the junction held 9 bases outside the gene matches. CDR3 nucleotide sequence: TGTGCCAGCAGCACGTCCTCCGGGACAGGCACTGAAGCTTTCTTT. It translates to CASSTSSGTGTEAFF. The full variable domain, with the rest looked up from reference TRBV7-6 and TRBJ1-1, is GAGVSQSPRYKVTKRGQDVALRCDPISGHVSLYWYRQALGQGPEFLTYFNYEAQQDKSGLPNDRFSAERPEGSISTLTIQRTEQRDSAMYRCASSTSSGTGTEAFFGQGTRLTVV.

V gene TRBV6-5 combines with J gene TRBJ1-4; 7 nucleotides match TRBD1. The V and J ends lost 5 bases and 6 bases, in that order; junction bases with no gene match: 9. This CDR3 is built from 15 residues. The germline gives CDR1 MNHEY, CDR2 SVGAGI. The CDR3 here is CASSRGGQGDEKLFF. In DNA form, the CDR3 reads TGTGCCAGCAGTCGCGGGGGGCAGGGGGATGAAAAACTGTTTTTT.

Only one count was recorded for this clone. The J gene is TRBJ2-3, the V gene TRBV18; 10 bases fit TRBD1. Losses at the gene ends were 4 bases for V and 2 bases for J; bases not matched to a gene: 9. Germline V lookup: CDR1 KGHSH, CDR2 LQKENI. There are 17 residues in the CDR3. CDR3 sequence: CASSRWDRGRLTDTQYF. The CDR3 DNA is TGTGCCAGCTCACGATGGGACAGGGGCCGCCTCACAGATACGCAGTATTTT.

The chain uses TRBV7-8 and TRBJ2-7; 8 bases match TRBD2. The CDR3 length is 16 residues. V lost 5 bases to trimming and J lost 7 bases; unmatched junction nucleotides: 16. CDR1 SGHVS and CDR2 FQNEAQ come from the germline V gene. Here the CDR3 reads CASSPPGGALLGEQYF. CDR3 DNA sequence: TGTGCCAGCAGCCCCCCGGGGGGGGCCCTCTTAGGGGAGCAGTACTTC.